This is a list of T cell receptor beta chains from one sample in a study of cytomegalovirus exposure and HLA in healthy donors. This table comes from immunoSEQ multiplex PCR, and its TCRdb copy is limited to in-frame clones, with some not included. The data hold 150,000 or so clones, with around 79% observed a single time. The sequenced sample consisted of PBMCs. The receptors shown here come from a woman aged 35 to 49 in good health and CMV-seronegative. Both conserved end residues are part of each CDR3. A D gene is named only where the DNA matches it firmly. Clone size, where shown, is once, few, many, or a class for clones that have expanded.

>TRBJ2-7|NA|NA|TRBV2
TGTGCCAGCCTCACAGGGAAGAACGAGCAGTACTTC
CASLTGKNEQYF
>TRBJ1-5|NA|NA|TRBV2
TGTGCCAGCAGTGAAGCGCGGGGCCCGGAACAGCCCCAGCATTTT
CASSEARGPEQPQHF
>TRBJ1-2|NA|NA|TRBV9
TGTGCCAGCAGCGTTTTCAGCGGGGACTATGGCTACACCTTC
CASSVFSGDYGYTF
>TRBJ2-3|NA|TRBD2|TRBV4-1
TGCGCCAGCAGCCTCCCGGGGGGGCTCACAGATACGCAGTATTTT
CASSLPGGLTDTQYF
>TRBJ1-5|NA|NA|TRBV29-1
TGCAGCGTTCGGGGGACGAGGGATCAGCCCCAGCATTTT
CSVRGTRDQPQHF
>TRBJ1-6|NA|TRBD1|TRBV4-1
TGCGCCAGCAGCCAACCGTCGGGACAGGATTCACCCCTCCACTTT
CASSQPSGQDSPLHF
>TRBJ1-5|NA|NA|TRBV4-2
TGTGCCAGCAGCCAAGATTACAGATTCAATCAGCCCCAGCATTTT
CASSQDYRFNQPQHF
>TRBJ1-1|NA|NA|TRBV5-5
TGTGCCAGCAGCTTGGCTTGGCGGCAGTACACTGAAGCTTTCTTT
CASSLAWRQYTEAFF
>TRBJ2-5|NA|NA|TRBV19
TGTGCCAGTAGTATGAATAGCGGAGAGACCCAGTACTTC
CASSMNSGETQYF
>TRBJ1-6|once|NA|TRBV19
TGTGCCAGTAGGCCCAGGGGCAGGAATGACGTTTATAATTCACCCCTCCACTTT
CASRPRGRNDVYNSPLHF
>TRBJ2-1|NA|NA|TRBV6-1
TGTGCCAGCAGTGAAATGGGGCGGGGCTACAATGAGCAGTTCTTC
CASSEMGRGYNEQFF
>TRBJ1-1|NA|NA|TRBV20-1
TGCAGTGCTACCTCCTACACTGAAGCTTTCTTT
CSATSYTEAFF
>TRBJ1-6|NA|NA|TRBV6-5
TGTGCCAGCAGTTACTCAGGGGATGTCGTGGATTCACCCCTCCACTTT
CASSYSGDVVDSPLHF
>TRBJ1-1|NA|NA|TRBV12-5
TGTGCTAGTGGCCGGGGGGTGGGGCCGACTGAAGCTTTCTTT
CASGRGVGPTEAFF
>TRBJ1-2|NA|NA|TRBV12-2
TGTGCAAGTCGCCTCGGGACAGCTAGATGCAACTATGGCTACACCTTC
CASRLGTARCNYGYTF
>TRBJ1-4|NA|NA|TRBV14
TGTGCCAGCAGCCCCCGCCCGGGACACTCAAATGAAAAACTGTTTTTT
CASSPRPGHSNEKLFF
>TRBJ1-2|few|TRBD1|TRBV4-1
TGCGCCAGCAGCCAAGTTCTAGGTGGAGGGGGCACCAACTATGGCTACACCTTC
CASSQVLGGGGTNYGYTF
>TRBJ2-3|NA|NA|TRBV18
TGTGTCAGCTCACCACTTGTTGGCAGGGCTTCTAGCACAGATACGCAGTATTTT
CVSSPLVGRASSTDTQYF
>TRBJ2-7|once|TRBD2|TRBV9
TGTGCCAGCAGCGTATCGCGGGGGGGCTACGAGCAGTACTTC
CASSVSRGGYEQYF
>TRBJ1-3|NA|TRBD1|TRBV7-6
TGTGCCAGCAGCTTAGGTCCACCGGGACAGGGGGTTCTCCTCTCTGGAAACACCATATATTTT
CASSLGPPGQGVLLSGNTIYF
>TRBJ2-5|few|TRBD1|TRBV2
TGTGCCAGCAACAAGAGAGGGGGCGCGAAGACCCAGTACTTC
CASNKRGGAKTQYF
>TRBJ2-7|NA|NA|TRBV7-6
TGTGCCAGCAGCTTATTTGGGCCCTACGAGCAGTACTTC
CASSLFGPYEQYF
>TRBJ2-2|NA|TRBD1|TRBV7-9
TGTGCCAGCAGCTTAGCGATACACAGGGGGTCAGGGGAGCTGTTTTTT
CASSLAIHRGSGELFF
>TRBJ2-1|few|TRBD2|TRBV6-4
TGTGCCAGCAGCGCCGGCCTAGCGGGGACTAATGAGCAGTTCTTC
CASSAGLAGTNEQFF
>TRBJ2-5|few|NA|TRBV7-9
TGTTCCAGCAGCACAGTCCTAGAGACCCAGTACTTC
CSSSTVLETQYF
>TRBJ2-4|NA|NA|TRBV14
TGTGCCAGCAGCCAAGATTATCACATTCAGTACTTC
CASSQDYHIQYF
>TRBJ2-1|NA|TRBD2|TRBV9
TGTGCCAGCAGCGTGACGGGGGGGGCATTCATCAATGAGCAGTTCTTC
CASSVTGGAFINEQFF